The TCR beta chain under discussion was sequenced for a study of T cells in Graves' hyperthyroidism and ophthalmopathy. Regions amplified from RNA transcripts were the TCR beta CDR3 regions. The HTBI primer set served for first-round RT-PCR of the TCR CDR3. TCRdb re-called the multiplex PCR reads through MiXCR, storing one row per CDR3 protein. Here the sample spans roughly 700,000 distinct CDR3 sequences, 11% to 15% being singletons. The ends were cut back, 2 bases at V and 2 bases at J, with 13 bases in the middle. CDR3 length: 16 amino acids. Looked up from germline, CDR1 is SGHRS and CDR2 is YFSETQ.

This chain uses TRBV5-1 with TRBJ2-2, with D perhaps being TRBD1 or TRBD2 (5 bases each). The sample consisted of blood. The TCR was taken from a woman between 18 and 30 years old with Graves' hyperthyroidism. CDR3 in amino acids: CASSLQDFRNTGELFF. For the CDR3, the DNA is TGCGCCAGCAGCTTACAGGACTTCCGAAACACCGGGGAGCTGTTTTTT.